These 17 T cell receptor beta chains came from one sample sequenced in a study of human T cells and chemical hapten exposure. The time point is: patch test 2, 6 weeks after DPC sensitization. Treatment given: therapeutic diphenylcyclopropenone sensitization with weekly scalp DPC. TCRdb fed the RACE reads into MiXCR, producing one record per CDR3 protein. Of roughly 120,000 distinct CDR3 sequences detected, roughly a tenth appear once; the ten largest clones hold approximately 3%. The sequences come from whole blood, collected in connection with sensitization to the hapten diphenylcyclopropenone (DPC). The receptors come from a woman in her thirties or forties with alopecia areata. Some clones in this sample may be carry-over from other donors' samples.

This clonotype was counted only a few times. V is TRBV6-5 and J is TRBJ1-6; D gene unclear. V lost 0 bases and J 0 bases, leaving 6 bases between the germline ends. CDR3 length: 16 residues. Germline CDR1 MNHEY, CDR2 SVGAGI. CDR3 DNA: TGTGCCAGCAGTTACTCAGTGAGCTCCTATAATTCACCCCTCCACTTT. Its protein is CASSYSVSSYNSPLHF.

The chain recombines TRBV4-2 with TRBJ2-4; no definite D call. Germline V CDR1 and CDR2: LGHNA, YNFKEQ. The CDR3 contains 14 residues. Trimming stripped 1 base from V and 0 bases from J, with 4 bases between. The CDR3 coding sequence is TGTGCCAGCAGCCAAGCTCAAGCCAAAAACATTCAGTACTTC. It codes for CASSQAQAKNIQYF.

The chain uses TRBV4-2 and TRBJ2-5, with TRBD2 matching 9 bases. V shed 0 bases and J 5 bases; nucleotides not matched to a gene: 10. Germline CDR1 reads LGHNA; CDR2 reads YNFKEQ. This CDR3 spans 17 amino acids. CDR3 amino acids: CASSQEDSGGPEETQYF. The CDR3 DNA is TGTGCCAGCAGCCAAGAAGACAGCGGGGGGCCCGAGGAGACCCAGTACTTC.

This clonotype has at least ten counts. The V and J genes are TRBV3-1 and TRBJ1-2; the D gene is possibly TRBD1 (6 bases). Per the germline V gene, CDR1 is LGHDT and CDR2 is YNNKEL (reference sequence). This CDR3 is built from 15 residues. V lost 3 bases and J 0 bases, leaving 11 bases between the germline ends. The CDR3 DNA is TGTGCCAGCAGCCAGCTCAGGGGAGCTAACTATGGCTACACCTTC. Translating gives CASSQLRGANYGYTF.

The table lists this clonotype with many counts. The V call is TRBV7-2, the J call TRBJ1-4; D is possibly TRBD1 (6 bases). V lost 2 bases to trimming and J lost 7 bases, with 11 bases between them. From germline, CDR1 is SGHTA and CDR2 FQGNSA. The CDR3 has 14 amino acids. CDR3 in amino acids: CASSLTFRGEKLFF. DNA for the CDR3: TGTGCCAGCAGCTTAACATTCAGGGGTGAAAAACTGTTTTTT.

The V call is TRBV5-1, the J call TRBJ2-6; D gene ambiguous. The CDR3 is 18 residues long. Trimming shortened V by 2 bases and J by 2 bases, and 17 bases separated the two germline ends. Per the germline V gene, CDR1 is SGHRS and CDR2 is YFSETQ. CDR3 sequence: CASSLTAVNNPGANVLTF. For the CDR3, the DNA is TGCGCCAGCAGCTTAACAGCCGTAAACAACCCTGGGGCCAACGTCCTGACTTTC.

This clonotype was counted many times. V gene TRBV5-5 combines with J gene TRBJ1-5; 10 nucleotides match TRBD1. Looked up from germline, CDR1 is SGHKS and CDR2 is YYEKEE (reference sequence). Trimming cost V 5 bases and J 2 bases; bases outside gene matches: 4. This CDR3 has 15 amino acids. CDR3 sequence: CASRQTGGGNQPQHF. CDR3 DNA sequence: TGTGCCAGCAGACAGACAGGGGGCGGCAATCAGCCCCAGCATTTT.

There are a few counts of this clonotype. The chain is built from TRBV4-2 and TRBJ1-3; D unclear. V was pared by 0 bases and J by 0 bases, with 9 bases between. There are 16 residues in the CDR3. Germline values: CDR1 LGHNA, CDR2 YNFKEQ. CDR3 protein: CASSQEWRPSGNTIYF. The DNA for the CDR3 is TGTGCCAGCAGCCAAGAGTGGCGGCCCTCTGGAAACACCATATATTTT.

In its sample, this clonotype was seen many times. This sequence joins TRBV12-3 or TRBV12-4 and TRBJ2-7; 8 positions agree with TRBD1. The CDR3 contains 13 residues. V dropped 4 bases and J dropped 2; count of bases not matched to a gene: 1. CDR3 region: CASSWDRPYEQYF. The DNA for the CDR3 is TGTGCCAGCAGTTGGGACAGGCCCTACGAGCAGTACTTC.

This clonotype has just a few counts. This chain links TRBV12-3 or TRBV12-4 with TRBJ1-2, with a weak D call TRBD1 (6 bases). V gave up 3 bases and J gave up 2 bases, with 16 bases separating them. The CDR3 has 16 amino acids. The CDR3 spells CASSFPQGRINYGYTF. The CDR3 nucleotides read TGTGCCAGCAGTTTCCCGCAGGGGAGGATAAACTATGGCTACACCTTC.

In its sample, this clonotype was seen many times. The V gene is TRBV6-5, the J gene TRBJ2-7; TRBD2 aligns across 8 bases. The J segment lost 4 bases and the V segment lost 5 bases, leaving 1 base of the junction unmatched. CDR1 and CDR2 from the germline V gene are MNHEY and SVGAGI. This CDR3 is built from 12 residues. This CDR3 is CASSRGGYEQYF. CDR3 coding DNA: TGTGCCAGCAGTCGGGGGGGGTACGAGCAGTACTTC.

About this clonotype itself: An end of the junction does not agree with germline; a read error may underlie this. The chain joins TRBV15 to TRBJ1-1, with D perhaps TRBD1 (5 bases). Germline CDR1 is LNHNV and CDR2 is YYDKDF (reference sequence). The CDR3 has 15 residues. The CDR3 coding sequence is TGTGCCACCAGCAGAGTAAAGGGGACGAACACTGAAGCCTTCTTT. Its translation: CATSRVKGTNTEAFF.

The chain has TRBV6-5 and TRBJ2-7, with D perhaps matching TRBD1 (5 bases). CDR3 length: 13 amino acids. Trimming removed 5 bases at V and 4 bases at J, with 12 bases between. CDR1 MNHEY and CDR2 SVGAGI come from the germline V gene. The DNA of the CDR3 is TGTGCCAGCAGTCGAGAGAAGGGGTACGAGCAGTACTTC. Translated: CASSREKGYEQYF.

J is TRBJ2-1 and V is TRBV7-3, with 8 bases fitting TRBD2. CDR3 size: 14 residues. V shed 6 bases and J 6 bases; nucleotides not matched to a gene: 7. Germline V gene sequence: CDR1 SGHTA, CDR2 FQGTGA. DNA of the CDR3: TGTGCCAGCAGTCCCACTAGCGGTCCCAATGAGCAGTTCTTC. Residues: CASSPTSGPNEQFF.

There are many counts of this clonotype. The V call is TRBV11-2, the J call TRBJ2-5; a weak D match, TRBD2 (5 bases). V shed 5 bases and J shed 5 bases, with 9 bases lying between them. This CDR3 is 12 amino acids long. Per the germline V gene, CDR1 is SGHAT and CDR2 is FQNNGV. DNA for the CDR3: TGTGCCAGCAGCAGAGGGCAGGAGACCCAGTACTTC. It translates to CASSRGQETQYF. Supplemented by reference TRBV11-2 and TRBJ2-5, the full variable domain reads EAGVAQSPRYKIIEKRQSVAFWCNPISGHATLYWYQQILGQGPKLLIQFQNNGVVDDSQLPKDRFSAERLKGVDSTLKIQPAKLEDSAVYLCASSRGQETQYFGPGTRLLVL.

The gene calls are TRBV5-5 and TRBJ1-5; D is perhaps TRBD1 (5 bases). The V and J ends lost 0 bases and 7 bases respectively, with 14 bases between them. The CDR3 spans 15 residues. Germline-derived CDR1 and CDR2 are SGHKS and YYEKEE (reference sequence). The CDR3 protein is CASSLALQAFQPQHF. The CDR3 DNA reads TGTGCCAGCAGCTTGGCCTTACAGGCCTTCCAGCCCCAGCATTTT. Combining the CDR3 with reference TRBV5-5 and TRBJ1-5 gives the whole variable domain DAGVTQSPTHLIKTRGQQVTLRCSPISGHKSVSWYQQVLGQGPQFIFQYYEKEERGRGNFPDRFSARQFPNYSSELNVNALLLGDSALYLCASSLALQAFQPQHFGDGTRLSIL.

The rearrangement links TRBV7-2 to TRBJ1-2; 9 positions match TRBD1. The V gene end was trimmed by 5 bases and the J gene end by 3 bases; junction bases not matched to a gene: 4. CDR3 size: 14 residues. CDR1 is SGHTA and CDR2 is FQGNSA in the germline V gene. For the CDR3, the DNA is TGTGCCAGCAGCCCCAGGACAGGGGACTATGGCTACACCTTC. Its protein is CASSPRTGDYGYTF. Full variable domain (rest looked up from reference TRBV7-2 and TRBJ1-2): GAGVSQSPSNKVTEKGKDVELRCDPISGHTALYWYRQSLGQGLEFLIYFQGNSAPDKSGLPSDRFSAERTGGSVSTLTIQRTQQEDSAVYLCASSPRTGDYGYTFGSGTRLTVV.